This T cell receptor (beta chain) came from a study of shared clonotypes between healthy human individuals. Each replicate PCR on the sorted subsets used around 200 ng DNA (approximately 33,000 T cell genomes). The assay was immunoSEQ multiplex PCR, and TCRdb's table has in-frame clones only and misses some. Of roughly 300,000 clones listed, roughly 80% are singletons. V was cut by 8 bases and J by 6 bases, with 19 bases left in between. The CDR3 runs to 14 residues. Germline V gene sequence: CDR1 LNHDA, CDR2 SQIVND (reference sequence). V and J are TRBV19 and TRBJ1-1, with D uncertain. The clonotype comes from a man aged 25-40 years in good health. The sequenced sample consisted of memory CD4+ T cells sorted from blood. Subset described: CD45RA-negative fraction. DNA for the CDR3: TGTGCCAGTCTTCCCCCCGGTATTCCGGCTGAAGCTTTCTTT. It translates to CASLPPGIPAEAFF. The whole variable domain, filled in from reference TRBV19 and TRBJ1-1, reads DGGITQSPKYLFRKEGQNVTLSCEQNLNHDAMYWYRQDPGQGLRLIYYSQIVNDFQKGDIAEGYSVSREKKESFPLTVTSAQKNPTAFYLCASLPPGIPAEAFFGQGTRLTVV.